These 28 T cell receptor beta chains came from one sample sequenced in a study of blood T cells in healthy people across ages. A second about 7 to 12 cycle PCR used barcoded and J-beta primers. TCRdb used MiXCR to reprocess the 5' RACE reads, holding one entry per CDR3 protein. This repertoire shows roughly 860,000 distinct CDR3 sequences, about 62% found once; its top ten account for roughly 26%. Sample: blood. The receptors stem from a man aged 25 to 40 in good health.

There are a few counts of this clonotype. This chain's CDR3 is CASSLGQLRDIQYF. CDR3 DNA sequence: TGTGCCAGCAGCCTAGGACAACTAAGAGACATTCAGTACTTC. V and J are TRBV4-2 and TRBJ2-4, with a possible D match to TRBD1 (5 bases). CDR3 length: 14 residues. Trimming left V 4 bases short and J 8 bases short, with 15 bases between. Germline CDR1 reads LGHNA; CDR2 reads YNFKEQ.

The chain has TRBV11-2 and TRBJ2-1; possibly TRBD1 for D (6 bases). This CDR3 has 14 residues. The ends were cut back, 3 bases at V and 8 bases at J, with 14 bases in the middle. Germline V CDR1 and CDR2: SGHAT, FQNNGV. CDR3 in amino acids: CASSLEQGWDEQFF. The CDR3, as DNA: TGTGCCAGCAGCTTGGAACAGGGTTGGGATGAGCAGTTCTTC. Variable domain in full (rest from reference TRBV11-2 and TRBJ2-1): EAGVAQSPRYKIIEKRQSVAFWCNPISGHATLYWYQQILGQGPKLLIQFQNNGVVDDSQLPKDRFSAERLKGVDSTLKIQPAKLEDSAVYLCASSLEQGWDEQFFGPGTRLTVL.

This clonotype was counted between two and nine times. The chain uses TRBV10-3 and TRBJ2-3; D tentatively fits TRBD1 or TRBD2 (5 bases each). Germline V gene sequence: CDR1 ENHRY, CDR2 SYGVKD. The V end was cut by 11 bases, the J end by 2 bases, with 17 bases between. The length of the CDR3 is 14 residues. CDR3 residues: CALSRGRYTDTQYF. DNA for the CDR3: TGTGCCCTAAGCCGGGGACGGTACACAGATACGCAGTATTTT.

The chain employs TRBV28 and TRBJ2-3, with 10 bases aligning to TRBD2. Germline values: CDR1 MDHEN, CDR2 SYDVKM. The CDR3 is 15 amino acids. V was pared by 4 bases and J by 5 bases, with 6 bases of the junction left unmatched. The CDR3 DNA follows: TGTGCCAGCAGTTGGCTAGCGGGGGCCGAAGATACGCAGTATTTT. As protein: CASSWLAGAEDTQYF.

The chain couples TRBV7-9 to TRBJ2-2; 8 bases map to TRBD2. J lost 5 bases, V lost 5 bases, and 7 bases had no gene match. CDR3 length: 15 amino acids. Germline values: CDR1 SEHNR, CDR2 FQNEAQ (reference sequence). CDR3 DNA: TGTGCCAGCAGCCCTCCGGGACTAGTAACCGGGGAGCTGTTTTTT. This sequence encodes CASSPPGLVTGELFF.

This clonotype occurred a few times. The CDR3, as DNA: TGTGCCAGCAGCTTAGGGGTCGGCCCCGGGGAGACCCAGTACTTC. It codes for CASSLGVGPGETQYF. The rearrangement links TRBV7-8 to TRBJ2-5, with D uncertain. This CDR3 spans 15 amino acids. CDR1 SGHVS and CDR2 FQNEAQ come from the germline V gene. Trimming stripped 1 base from V and 5 bases from J, with 14 bases between.

This clonotype was observed once. The J gene is TRBJ2-3, the V gene TRBV7-2; 10 bases fit TRBD2. The CDR3 has 19 residues. V shed 1 base and J 0 bases; nucleotides not matched to a gene: 10. Looked up from germline, CDR1 is SGHTA and CDR2 is FQGNSA. The CDR3 DNA reads as TGTGCCAGCAGCTTAGTTAGCGGGGGGATACCTTCTAGCACAGATACGCAGTATTTT. Translation: CASSLVSGGIPSSTDTQYF. Drawing the rest from reference TRBV7-2 and TRBJ2-3, the complete variable domain is GAGVSQSPSNKVTEKGKDVELRCDPISGHTALYWYRQSLGQGLEFLIYFQGNSAPDKSGLPSDRFSAERTGGSVSTLTIQRTQQEDSAVYLCASSLVSGGIPSSTDTQYFGPGTRLTVL.

This clonotype has only a few counts. The V gene is TRBV20-1, the J gene TRBJ2-6; 14 bases agree with TRBD2. J was trimmed by 0 bases and V by 7 bases; bases with no gene match: 14. The CDR3 has 20 residues. Germline CDR1 and CDR2: DFQATT and SNEGSKA (reference sequence). The CDR3 protein is CSVGQGLAGVLNSGANVLTF. The DNA for the CDR3 is TGCAGTGTAGGTCAGGGACTAGCGGGGGTACTAAACTCTGGGGCCAACGTCCTGACTTTC.

J is TRBJ1-1 and V is TRBV5-6, with D maybe TRBD1 (5 bases). Looked up from germline, CDR1 is SGHDT and CDR2 is YYEEEE. The V gene lost 4 bases and the J gene lost 4 bases, with 14 bases spanning the gap. This CDR3 is built from 14 residues. The CDR3 sequence is CASSPRPGGTEAFF. The CDR3 nucleotides are TGTGCCAGCAGCCCTCGCCCCGGGGGCACTGAAGCTTTCTTT.

This clonotype was recorded once. One end of the junction fails to match germline, which may point to a read error. V gene TRBV6-1 combines with J gene TRBJ2-7; TRBD1 might be the D (6 bases). Germline CDR1 MNHNS, CDR2 SASEGT. This CDR3 is built from 15 residues. As DNA, the CDR3 is TGTACCAGCAGTGAAGGGACCACCAGGGGCTACGAGCAGTACTTC. Amino acids: CTSSEGTTRGYEQYF.

V gene TRBV5-1 combines with J gene TRBJ2-1; D is possibly TRBD2 (7 bases). Trimming removed 0 bases at V and 2 bases at J, with 18 bases between. Germline CDR1 reads SGHRS; CDR2 reads YFSETQ. This CDR3 has 18 residues. The CDR3 region has the DNA TGCGCCAGCAGCTTGGTGCGTTTTGGGGGGGGCGCCTACAATGAGCAGTTCTTC. Its protein product is CASSLVRFGGGAYNEQFF.

This clonotype was detected ten times or more. The chain is built from TRBV5-1 and TRBJ2-5; 8 nucleotides line up with TRBD2. The CDR3 loop spans 12 amino acids. Germline lookup yields CDR1 SGHRS and CDR2 YFSETQ. Trimming removed 6 bases from V and 7 bases from J; junction bases left unmatched: 5. The CDR3 sequence is CASTGGKGTQYF. The CDR3 nucleotides are TGCGCCAGCACGGGAGGGAAGGGGACCCAGTACTTC.

The table lists this clonotype with a few counts. J is TRBJ1-2 and V is TRBV29-1; possibly TRBD1 for D (5 bases). Trimming removed 7 bases at V and 2 bases at J, with 14 bases between. The CDR3 totals 13 residues. Germline assignment: CDR1 SQVTM and CDR2 ANQGSEA. CDR3 DNA sequence: TGCAGCGGATCACAGGAGTCCAACTATGGCTACACCTTC. It translates to CSGSQESNYGYTF.

In the case of this clonotype: One end of the junction varies from germline; a read error may be responsible. V and J are TRBV20-1 and TRBJ2-5; D is unresolved. The CDR3 is 15 amino acids. The germline gives CDR1 DFQATT, CDR2 SNEGSKA (reference sequence). CDR3 loop: CSAGDRVTAQETQYF. DNA of the CDR3: TGCAGTGCTGGAGATCGAGTCACAGCTCAAGAGACCCAGTACTTC.

The chain joins TRBV7-9 to TRBJ2-1; D gene unclear. The V end was cut by 1 base, the J end by 4 bases, with 11 bases between. Looked up from germline, CDR1 is SEHNR and CDR2 is FQNEAQ (reference sequence). The CDR3 length is 15 residues. The CDR3 sequence is CASSLVTLEYNEQFF. DNA for the CDR3: TGTGCCAGCAGCTTAGTCACACTGGAGTACAATGAGCAGTTCTTC.

CDR3 DNA sequence: TGCAGTGCTACCCCGGACAGAAACTATGGCTACACCTTC. Translating it yields CSATPDRNYGYTF. The chain is built from TRBV20-1 and TRBJ1-2, with D possibly being TRBD1 (6 bases). The CDR3 contains 13 residues. From germline, CDR1 is DFQATT and CDR2 SNEGSKA (reference sequence). The V end lost 4 bases, the J end lost 2 bases, and 11 bases lay between the germline ends.

This clonotype was found a few times. The chain links TRBV6-1 to TRBJ1-2; TRBD1 matches at 9 bases. The CDR3 has 14 amino acids. Unmatched junction bases numbered 6, after V lost 6 bases and J lost 4 bases. Germline CDR1 is MNHNS and CDR2 is SASEGT. CDR3 sequence (DNA): TGTGCCAGCAGGGGACAGGGAAACACCTATGGCTACACCTTC. It codes for CASRGQGNTYGYTF.

A word on this clonotype: At one end, the junction sequence differs from germline, possibly due to a read error. The chain recombines TRBV10-3 with TRBJ2-7, with 11 bases fitting TRBD2. The CDR3 consists of 13 residues. Germline V gene lookup returns CDR1 ENHRY and CDR2 SYGVKD. The CDR3 here is CAIGSGGAGEQYF. The CDR3 DNA follows: TGCGCCATCGGTAGCGGGGGGGCCGGGGAGCAGTACTTC.

This clonotype was detected a few times. The chain recombines TRBV7-9 with TRBJ2-1, with 10 nucleotides matching TRBD1. The CDR3 consists of 14 residues. Germline CDR1 SEHNR, CDR2 FQNEAQ (reference sequence). Losses at the gene ends were 5 bases for V and 8 bases for J; bases not matched to a gene: 6. CDR3 amino acids: CASSPGTGDDEQFF. The CDR3 DNA is TGTGCCAGCAGCCCGGGGACAGGGGACGATGAGCAGTTCTTC. Filled out from reference TRBV7-9 and TRBJ2-1, the complete variable domain reads DTGVSQNPRHKITKRGQNVTFRCDPISEHNRLYWYRQTLGQGPEFLTYFQNEAQLEKSRLLSDRFSAERPKGSFSTLEIQRTEQGDSAMYLCASSPGTGDDEQFFGPGTRLTVL.

The V and J genes are TRBV29-1 and TRBJ2-1; 7 bases agree with TRBD1. CDR3 length: 12 amino acids. V shed 2 bases, J shed 7 bases, and the junction held 2 bases outside the gene matches. Germline V gene lookup returns CDR1 SQVTM and CDR2 ANQGSEA. The CDR3 protein is CSVERGRNEQFF. The CDR3 DNA reads as TGCAGCGTTGAAAGGGGGCGGAATGAGCAGTTCTTC.

This clonotype was seen more than once but under ten times. The chain has TRBV3-1 and TRBJ2-1, with 7 bases that match TRBD2. V lost 3 bases, J lost 5 bases, and 10 bases stayed unmatched. The length of the CDR3 is 16 residues. CDR1 and CDR2 from the germline V gene are LGHDT and YNNKEL (reference sequence). CDR3 DNA sequence: TGTGCCAGCAGCCAGATAGCGGGCGGGGTGGACAATGAGCAGTTCTTC. Its protein is CASSQIAGGVDNEQFF.

The rearrangement uses TRBV7-2 and TRBJ1-6; D may be TRBD1 (6 bases). This CDR3 has 15 amino acids. V was shortened by 5 bases and J by 2 bases, with 10 bases between the two germline ends. Germline-derived CDR1 and CDR2 are SGHTA and FQGNSA. The CDR3 reads CASSPGGTYNSPLHF. The CDR3 nucleotides read TGTGCCAGCAGCCCCGGGGGCACCTATAATTCACCCCTCCACTTT.

The sample holds one count of this clonotype. The chain uses TRBV29-1 and TRBJ2-4, with D tentatively TRBD1 (5 bases). The J call may be wrong; the DNA end is better matched by TRBJ2-7. Germline V gene data show CDR1 as SQVTM and CDR2 as ANQGSEA. CDR3 length equals 13 residues. The CDR3 DNA is TGCAGCGTTGAATCGACAGAAACCTACGAGCAGTACTTC. Translated, it gives CSVESTETYEQYF.

The V gene is TRBV3-1, the J gene TRBJ2-4; 7 nucleotides align to TRBD1. The assigned J gene may be wrong: the sequence end matches TRBJ2-7 better. The CDR3 is 14 amino acids. The germline CDR1 and CDR2 sequences are LGHDT and YNNKEL (reference sequence). In DNA, the CDR3 is TGTGCCAGCAGCCTGCGGGCAGGGGGCTACGAGCAGTACTTC. Protein: CASSLRAGGYEQYF.

V is TRBV6-2 or TRBV6-3 and J is TRBJ2-5, with D uncertain. This CDR3 comprises 15 residues. Germline CDR1 MNHEY, CDR2 SVGEGT. Deletions cut 4 bases from V and 2 bases from J, with 14 bases between. In DNA form, the CDR3 reads TGTGCCAGCAGTTCGTTGGGCAGAACGCAAGAGACCCAGTACTTC. It encodes CASSSLGRTQETQYF.

The chain carries TRBV7-2 and TRBJ1-1; no firm D call. The CDR3 runs to 14 residues. Trimming took off 1 base at V and 4 bases at J, with 10 bases between the two ends. Germline CDR1 and CDR2: SGHTA and FQGNSA. The CDR3 nucleotides are TGTGCCAGCAGCTTAGTAGAGGAAGCCACTGAAGCTTTCTTT. This codes for CASSLVEEATEAFF.

This chain uses TRBV6-6 with TRBJ2-7; the match to TRBD2 covers 7 bases. V lost 8 bases, J lost 7 bases, and 11 bases stayed unmatched. The CDR3 consists of 13 residues. Germline CDR1 MNHNY, CDR2 SVGAGI (reference sequence). In DNA form, the CDR3 reads TGTGCCAGCTGCCGCGGGACGGGGGGTGAGCAGTACTTC. This gives the protein CASCRGTGGEQYF.

The chain employs TRBV3-1 and TRBJ2-1, with TRBD2 matching over 10 bases. Germline trimming cut 4 bases from V and 6 bases from J; bases unmatched to any gene: 9. The length of the CDR3 is 16 residues. The germline CDR1 and CDR2 sequences are LGHDT and YNNKEL (reference sequence). DNA for the CDR3: TGTGCCAGCAGCCCGGCCGGCCTAGCGGGAGTCAATGAGCAGTTCTTC. Its protein product is CASSPAGLAGVNEQFF.